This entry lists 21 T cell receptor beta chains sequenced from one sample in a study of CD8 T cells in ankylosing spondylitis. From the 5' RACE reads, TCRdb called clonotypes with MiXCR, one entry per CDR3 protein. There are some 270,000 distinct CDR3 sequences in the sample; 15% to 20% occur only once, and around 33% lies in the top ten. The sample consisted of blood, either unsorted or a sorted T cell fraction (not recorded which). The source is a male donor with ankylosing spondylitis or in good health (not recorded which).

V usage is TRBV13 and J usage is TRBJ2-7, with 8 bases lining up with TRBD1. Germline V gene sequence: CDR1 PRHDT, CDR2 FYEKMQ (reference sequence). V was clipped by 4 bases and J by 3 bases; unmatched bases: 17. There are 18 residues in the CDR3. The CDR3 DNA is TGTGCCAGCAGCTCCTTTGTCTCCGGACAGGGTGGAAGCTACGAGCAGTACTTC. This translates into CASSSFVSGQGGSYEQYF. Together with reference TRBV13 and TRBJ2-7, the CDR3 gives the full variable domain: AAGVIQSPRHLIKEKRETATLKCYPIPRHDTVYWYQQGPGQDPQFLISFYEKMQSDKGSIPDRFSAQQFSDYHSELNMSSLELGDSALYFCASSSFVSGQGGSYEQYFGPGTRLTVT.

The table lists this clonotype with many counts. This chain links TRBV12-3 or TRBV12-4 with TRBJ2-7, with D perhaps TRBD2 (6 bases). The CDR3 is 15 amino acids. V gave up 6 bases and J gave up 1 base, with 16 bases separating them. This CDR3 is CASSSSDRLSYEQYF. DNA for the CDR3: TGTGCCAGCAGCTCTAGCGACCGTCTATCCTACGAGCAGTACTTC.

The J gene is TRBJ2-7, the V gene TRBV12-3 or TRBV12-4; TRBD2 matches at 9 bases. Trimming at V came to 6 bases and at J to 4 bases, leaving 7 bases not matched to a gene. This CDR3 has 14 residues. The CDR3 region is CASSPGTSRYEQYF. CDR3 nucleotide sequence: TGTGCCAGCAGCCCGGGGACTAGCAGGTACGAGCAGTACTTC.

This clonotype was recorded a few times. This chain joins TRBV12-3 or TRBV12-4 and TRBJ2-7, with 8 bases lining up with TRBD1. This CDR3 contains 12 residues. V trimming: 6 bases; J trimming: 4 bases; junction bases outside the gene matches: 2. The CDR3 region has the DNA TGTGCCAGCAGACAGGGGGGATACGAGCAGTACTTC. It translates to CASRQGGYEQYF.

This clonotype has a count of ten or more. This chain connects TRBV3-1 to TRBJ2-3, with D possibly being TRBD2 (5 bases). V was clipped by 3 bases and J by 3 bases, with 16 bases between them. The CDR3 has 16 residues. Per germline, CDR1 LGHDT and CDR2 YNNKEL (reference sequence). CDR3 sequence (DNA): TGTGCCAGCAGCCACAACCGGGAAAGTGGAACAGATACGCAGTATTTT. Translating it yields CASSHNRESGTDTQYF.

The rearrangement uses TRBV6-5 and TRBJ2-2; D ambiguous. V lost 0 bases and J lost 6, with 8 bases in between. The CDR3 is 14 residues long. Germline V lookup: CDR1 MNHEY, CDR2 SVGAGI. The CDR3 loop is CASSYSKVPGELFF. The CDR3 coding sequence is TGTGCCAGCAGTTACTCTAAGGTTCCCGGGGAGCTGTTTTTT.

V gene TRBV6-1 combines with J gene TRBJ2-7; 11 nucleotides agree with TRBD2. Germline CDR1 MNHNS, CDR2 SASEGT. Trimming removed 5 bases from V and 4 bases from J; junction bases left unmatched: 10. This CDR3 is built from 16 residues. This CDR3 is CASSQGRLAGRYEQYF. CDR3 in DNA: TGTGCCAGCAGTCAAGGGAGACTAGCGGGACGGTACGAGCAGTACTTC.

In nucleotides, the CDR3 is TGTGCCAGCAGCTTAGCGCGGGAGGTCGGCACCGGGGAGCTGTTTTTT. The encoded protein is CASSLAREVGTGELFF. The rearrangement joins TRBV7-6 to TRBJ2-2; 8 bases line up with TRBD2. Germline V gives CDR1 SGHVS, CDR2 FNYEAQ. V lost 0 bases to trimming and J lost 4 bases; unmatched junction nucleotides: 4. The CDR3 extends over 16 amino acids.

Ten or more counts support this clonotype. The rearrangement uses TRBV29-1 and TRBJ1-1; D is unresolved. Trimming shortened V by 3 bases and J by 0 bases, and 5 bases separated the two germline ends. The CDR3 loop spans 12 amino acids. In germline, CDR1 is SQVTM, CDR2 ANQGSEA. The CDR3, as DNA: TGCAGCGTTGAGGGTCTGAACACTGAAGCTTTCTTT. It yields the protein CSVEGLNTEAFF.

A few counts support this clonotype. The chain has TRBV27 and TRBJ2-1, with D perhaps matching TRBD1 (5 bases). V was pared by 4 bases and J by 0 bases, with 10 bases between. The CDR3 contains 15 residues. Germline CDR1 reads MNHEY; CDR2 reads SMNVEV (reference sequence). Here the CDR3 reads CASSSRVSSYNEQFF. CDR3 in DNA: TGTGCCAGCAGTTCCAGGGTCAGCTCCTACAATGAGCAGTTCTTC.

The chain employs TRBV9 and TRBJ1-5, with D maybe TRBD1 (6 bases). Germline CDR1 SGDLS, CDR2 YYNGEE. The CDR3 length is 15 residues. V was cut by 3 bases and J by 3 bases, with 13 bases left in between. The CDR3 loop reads CASSAGAGINQPQHF. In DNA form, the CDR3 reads TGTGCCAGCAGCGCGGGGGCAGGGATCAATCAGCCCCAGCATTTT.

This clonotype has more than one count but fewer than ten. The chain's CDR3 is CASSQEDRSSGYEQYF. The CDR3 DNA follows: TGCGCCAGCAGCCAAGAAGACAGGTCGTCGGGCTACGAGCAGTACTTC. This chain joins TRBV4-3 and TRBJ2-7, with a weak D call TRBD1 (6 bases). V lost 0 bases to trimming and J lost 3 bases, with 15 bases between them. This CDR3 comprises 16 residues. Germline CDR1 and CDR2: LGHNA and YSLEER.

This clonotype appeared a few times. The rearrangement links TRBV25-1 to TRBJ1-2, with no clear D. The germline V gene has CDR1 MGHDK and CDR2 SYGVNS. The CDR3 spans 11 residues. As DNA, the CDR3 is TGTGCTTACAGCAGCGGCTATGGCTACACCTTC. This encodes CAYSSGYGYTF.

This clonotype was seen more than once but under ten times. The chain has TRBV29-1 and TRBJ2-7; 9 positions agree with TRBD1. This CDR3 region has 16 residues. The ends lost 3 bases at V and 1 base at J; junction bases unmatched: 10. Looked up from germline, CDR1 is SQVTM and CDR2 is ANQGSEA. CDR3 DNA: TGCAGCGTTGAGGCGGTTGGACAGGGGTTTTCCTACGAGCAGTACTTC. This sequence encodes CSVEAVGQGFSYEQYF.

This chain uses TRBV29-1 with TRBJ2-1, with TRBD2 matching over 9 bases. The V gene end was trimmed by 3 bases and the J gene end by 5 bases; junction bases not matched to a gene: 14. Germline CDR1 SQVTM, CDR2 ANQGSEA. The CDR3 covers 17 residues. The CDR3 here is CSVDGTSGRPEHNEQFF. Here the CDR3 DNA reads TGCAGCGTTGACGGCACTAGCGGGCGTCCCGAGCACAATGAGCAGTTCTTC.

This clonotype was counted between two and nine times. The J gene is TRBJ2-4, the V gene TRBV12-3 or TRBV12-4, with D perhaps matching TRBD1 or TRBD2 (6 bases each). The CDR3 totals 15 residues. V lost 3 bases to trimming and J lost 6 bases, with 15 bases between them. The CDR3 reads CASSFPGADLNIQYF. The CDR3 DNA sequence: TGTGCCAGCAGTTTTCCGGGGGCTGATTTAAACATTCAGTACTTC.

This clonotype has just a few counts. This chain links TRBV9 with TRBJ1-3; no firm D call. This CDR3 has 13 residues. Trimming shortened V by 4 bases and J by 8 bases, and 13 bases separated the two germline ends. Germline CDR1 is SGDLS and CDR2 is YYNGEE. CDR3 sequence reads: CASSPGGLDTIYF. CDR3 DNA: TGTGCCAGCAGCCCGGGAGGACTGGACACCATATATTTT. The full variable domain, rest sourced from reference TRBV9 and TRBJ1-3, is DSGVTQTPKHLITATGQRVTLRCSPRSGDLSVYWYQQSLDQGLQFLIQYYNGEERAKGNILERFSAQQFPDLHSELNLSSLELGDSALYFCASSPGGLDTIYFGEGSWLTVV.

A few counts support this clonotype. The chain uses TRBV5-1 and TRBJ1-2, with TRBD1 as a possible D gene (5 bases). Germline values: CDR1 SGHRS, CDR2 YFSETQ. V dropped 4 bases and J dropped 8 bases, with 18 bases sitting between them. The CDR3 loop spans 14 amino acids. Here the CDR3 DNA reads TGCGCCAGCAGCCCCGGGGCCCTTCAACTAGGCTACACCTTC. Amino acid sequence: CASSPGALQLGYTF.

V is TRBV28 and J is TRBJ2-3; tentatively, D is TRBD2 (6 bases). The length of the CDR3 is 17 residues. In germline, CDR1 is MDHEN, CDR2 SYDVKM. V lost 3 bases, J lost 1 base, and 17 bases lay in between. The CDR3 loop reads CASSFYPSERGTDTQYF. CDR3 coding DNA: TGTGCCAGCAGTTTTTACCCTAGCGAGCGGGGCACAGATACGCAGTATTTT.

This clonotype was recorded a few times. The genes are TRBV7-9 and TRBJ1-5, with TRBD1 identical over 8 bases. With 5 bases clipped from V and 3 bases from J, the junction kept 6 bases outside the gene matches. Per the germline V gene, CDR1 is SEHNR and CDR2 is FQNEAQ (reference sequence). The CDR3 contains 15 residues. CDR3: CASSEQGDLNQPQHF. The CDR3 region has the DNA TGTGCCAGCAGCGAACAGGGGGATCTCAATCAGCCCCAGCATTTT.

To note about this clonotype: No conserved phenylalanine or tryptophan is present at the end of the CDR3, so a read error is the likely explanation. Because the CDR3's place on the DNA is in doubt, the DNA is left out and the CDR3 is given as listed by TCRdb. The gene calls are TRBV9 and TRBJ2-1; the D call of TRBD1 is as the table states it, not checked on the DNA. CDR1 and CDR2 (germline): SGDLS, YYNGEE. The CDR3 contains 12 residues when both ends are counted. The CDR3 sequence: CASSGTGETRSI.